Below are 26 T cell receptor beta chains sequenced from a single sample in a study of regulatory T cells in long-lasting Graves disease. Time point defined: newly diagnosed GD, antithyroid drugs for less than 3 months. Making the TCR library involved RNA that had been extracted from PBMCs. Assembly of TCR beta libraries relied on iRepertoire HTBI primers together with Arm-PCR of CDR3 regions. TCRdb fed the multiplex PCR reads into MiXCR, producing one record per CDR3 protein. The sample shows roughly 420,000 distinct CDR3 sequences, less than 15% of them seen only once. The same sample was also studied in work on T cells in Graves' hyperthyroidism and ophthalmopathy.

The sequences come from peripheral blood mononuclear cells (PBMCs), collected at new diagnosis, from a patient treated with antithyroid drugs. The receptor set was obtained from a woman between 45 and 60 years old with Graves disease.

A single count supports this clonotype. The V gene is TRBV28, the J gene TRBJ1-2, with TRBD1 identical over 7 bases. The trim removed 4 bases at V and 3 bases at J, leaving 14 bases unmatched. CDR1 is MDHEN, CDR2 SYDVKM, per germline. This CDR3 has 17 residues. Here the CDR3 DNA reads TGTGCCAGCAGTTCCCCGGGACAGCCCTTTCCTTACTATGGCTACACCTTC. Translating it yields CASSSPGQPFPYYGYTF.

This clonotype appeared many times. The J gene is TRBJ2-1, the V gene TRBV28, with 8 positions matching TRBD2. In germline, CDR1 is MDHEN, CDR2 SYDVKM. This CDR3 has 15 amino acids. Losses at the gene ends were 4 bases for V and 4 bases for J; bases not matched to a gene: 6. The CDR3 loop is CASSSAGTRYNEQFF. DNA of the CDR3: TGTGCCAGCAGTTCAGCCGGGACTAGGTACAATGAGCAGTTCTTC.

In this sample, this clonotype turned up a few times. The V call is TRBV20-1, the J call TRBJ2-7, with D perhaps TRBD2 (5 bases). The germline CDR1 and CDR2 sequences are DFQATT and SNEGSKA (reference sequence). CDR3 size: 10 residues. The V gene lost 5 bases and the J gene lost 5 bases, with 7 bases spanning the gap. CDR3 bases: TGCAGTGCTCGTAGCGACGAGCAGTACTTC. This gives the protein CSARSDEQYF.

This clonotype was counted ten times or more. The CDR3: CASSLRGRENEQYF. Written as DNA, the CDR3 is TGTGCCAGCAGTTTAAGGGGGAGGGAGAACGAGCAGTACTTC. The rearrangement links TRBV28 to TRBJ2-7; tentatively, D is TRBD2 (7 bases). The CDR3 extends over 14 amino acids. Per the germline V gene, CDR1 is MDHEN and CDR2 is SYDVKM. Trimming took off 2 bases at V and 5 bases at J, with 13 bases between the two ends.

This clonotype was counted a single time. The CDR3 is CASSPVGQLGTGELFF. In nucleotides, the CDR3 is TGTGCCAGCAGCCCAGTAGGACAGCTAGGAACAGGGGAGCTGTTTTTT. The rearrangement joins TRBV5-6 to TRBJ2-2, with TRBD1 as a possible D gene (6 bases). The CDR3 extends over 16 amino acids. V dropped 4 bases and J dropped 8 bases, with 21 bases sitting between them. The V gene's germline CDR1 is SGHDT and CDR2 YYEEEE.

This clonotype was seen repeatedly, ten times or more. The chain carries TRBV12-3 or TRBV12-4 and TRBJ1-5; D remains unclear. This CDR3 spans 16 amino acids. The V end lost 5 bases, the J end lost 3 bases, and 17 bases lay between the germline ends. CDR3 coding DNA: TGTGCCAGCAGTCCCTCGATTGTGGGCAACAATCAGCCCCAGCATTTT. Its protein is CASSPSIVGNNQPQHF.

This clonotype was seen many times. This rearrangement joins TRBV6-2 or TRBV6-3 to TRBJ2-3; 10 nucleotides agree with TRBD1. Unmatched junction bases numbered 9, after V lost 6 bases and J lost 6 bases. The CDR3 totals 15 residues. Germline V CDR1 and CDR2: MNHEY, SVGEGT. The CDR3 nucleotides read TGTGCCAGCAGCAACCGGGACAGGGGATTTGATACGCAGTATTTT. Its protein product is CASSNRDRGFDTQYF.

This clonotype was detected a few times. The chain joins TRBV3-1 to TRBJ1-2; possible D gene TRBD1, 5 bases. The germline V and J ends were trimmed by 4 bases and 0 bases, with 12 bases remaining between them. The CDR3 has 15 residues. The V gene's germline CDR1 is LGHDT and CDR2 YNNKEL (reference sequence). In nucleotides, the CDR3 is TGTGCCAGCAGCCCCGGACACGAAACTAACTATGGCTACACCTTC. Translation gives CASSPGHETNYGYTF.

The rearrangement links TRBV28 to TRBJ1-5; no clear D. V was pared by 7 bases and J by 5 bases, with 18 bases between. Looked up from germline, CDR1 is MDHEN and CDR2 is SYDVKM. CDR3 length: 15 residues. The CDR3 sequence: CASTHWVGVDQPQHF. CDR3 DNA: TGTGCCAGCACCCATTGGGTGGGAGTTGATCAGCCCCAGCATTTT.

The table lists this clonotype with many counts. V gene TRBV12-3 or TRBV12-4 combines with J gene TRBJ1-3; D remains unclear. This CDR3 contains 13 residues. V lost 5 bases and J 1 base, leaving 6 bases between the germline ends. The CDR3 protein is CASSPNSGNTIYF. The CDR3 nucleotides are TGTGCCAGCAGTCCGAATTCTGGAAACACCATATATTTT.

This chain joins TRBV5-1 and TRBJ2-2, with a tentative D call TRBD1 (5 bases). The CDR3 covers 14 residues. V lost 0 bases to trimming and J lost 6 bases, with 9 bases between them. Germline CDR1 SGHRS, CDR2 YFSETQ. This chain's CDR3 is CASSLDRPAGELFF. In nucleotides, the CDR3 is TGCGCCAGCAGCTTGGACAGGCCGGCCGGGGAGCTGTTTTTT.

This clonotype was counted at least ten times. The chain carries TRBV20-1 and TRBJ1-5; D is uncertain. This CDR3 comprises 13 residues. Between the trimmed V and J ends, which lost 3 bases and 3 bases, there was a span of 9 bases. Germline assignment: CDR1 DFQATT and CDR2 SNEGSKA (reference sequence). CDR3 nucleotides: TGCAGTGCTAGCGCCCCTAACAATCAGCCCCAGCATTTT. Translated, it gives CSASAPNNQPQHF.

A few counts support this clonotype. The CDR3: CASRGTEQAYNSPLHF. In DNA form, the CDR3 reads TGTGCCAGCCGTGGGACCGAACAAGCCTATAATTCACCCCTCCACTTT. The chain recombines TRBV6-1 with TRBJ1-6, with a weak D call TRBD1 (5 bases). Trimming left V 8 bases short and J 2 bases short, with 16 bases between. CDR3 size: 16 residues. Looked up from germline, CDR1 is MNHNS and CDR2 is SASEGT.

This clonotype showed up many times. The chain combines TRBV12-3 or TRBV12-4 with TRBJ1-4, with D tentatively TRBD1 (5 bases). This CDR3 contains 12 residues. V lost 5 bases, J lost 14 bases, and 15 bases lay in between. The CDR3 spells CASSPGTNLLFF. In nucleotides, the CDR3 is TGTGCCAGCAGTCCCGGGACTAACCTTCTGTTTTTT.

Ten or more counts support this clonotype. This chain joins TRBV29-1 and TRBJ1-1; weak D call: TRBD1 (5 bases). The CDR3 loop spans 15 amino acids. The V end lost 2 bases, the J end lost 4 bases, and 17 bases lay between the germline ends. Germline CDR1 SQVTM, CDR2 ANQGSEA. This chain's CDR3 is CSVEIPTGAGTEAFF. DNA of the CDR3: TGCAGCGTTGAAATCCCTACAGGCGCGGGCACTGAAGCTTTCTTT.

This clonotype turned up a few times. The chain employs TRBV27 and TRBJ1-6; D not certain. Germline V gene lookup returns CDR1 MNHEY and CDR2 SMNVEV (reference sequence). V was trimmed by 7 bases and J by 0 bases, leaving 10 bases between them. This CDR3 has 15 residues. CDR3: CASKASASYNSPLHF. The CDR3 DNA reads as TGTGCCAGCAAGGCCTCCGCCTCCTATAATTCACCCCTCCACTTT.

This clonotype was seen many times. V and J are TRBV5-1 and TRBJ2-1; 10 bases line up with TRBD2. The germline V gene encodes CDR1 SGHRS and CDR2 YFSETQ. V lost 0 bases and J lost 0; bases outside the gene matches: 12. The CDR3 sequence is 20 residues long. CDR3 amino acids: CASSLAPTLAGVASYNEQFF. The CDR3 DNA is TGCGCCAGCAGCTTGGCCCCGACCCTAGCGGGAGTGGCCTCCTACAATGAGCAGTTCTTC.

As concerns this clonotype: A clone one base away is much larger, so this may be a read error. J is TRBJ1-1 and V is TRBV18, with a weak D call TRBD1 (5 bases). CDR3 length equals 15 residues. Per the germline V gene, CDR1 is KGHSH and CDR2 is LQKENI. The CDR3 sequence is CASSQSGALGVETFF. The CDR3 region has the DNA TGTGCCAGCTCACAATCCGGGGCCCTCGGGGTTGAAACTTTCTTT.

Many counts were recorded for this clonotype. CDR3 sequence reads: CASSFITFEAFF. The DNA for the CDR3 is TGTGCCAGCAGCTTTATAACATTTGAAGCTTTCTTT. The chain employs TRBV11-2 and TRBJ1-1, with D unresolved. V gave up 3 bases and J gave up 7 bases, with 9 bases separating them. CDR1 and CDR2 (germline): SGHAT, FQNNGV. This CDR3 spans 12 amino acids. The full variable domain, rest sourced from reference TRBV11-2 and TRBJ1-1, is EAGVAQSPRYKIIEKRQSVAFWCNPISGHATLYWYQQILGQGPKLLIQFQNNGVVDDSQLPKDRFSAERLKGVDSTLKIQPAKLEDSAVYLCASSFITFEAFFGQGTRLTVV.

The chain joins TRBV6-1 to TRBJ2-7; 7 bases align to TRBD2. The V and J ends lost 7 bases and 3 bases, in that order; junction bases with no gene match: 3. The germline gives CDR1 MNHNS, CDR2 SASEGT. This CDR3 spans 12 amino acids. The CDR3 loop reads CASTGLHYEQYF. CDR3 DNA: TGTGCCAGCACGGGACTACACTACGAGCAGTACTTC.

The CDR3: CASSPGSTFYGYTF. The CDR3 nucleotides read TGTGCCAGCAGTCCCGGGTCGACTTTCTATGGCTACACCTTC. This chain joins TRBV9 and TRBJ1-2; D not resolved. The CDR3 is made up of 14 amino acids. Deletions cut 5 bases from V and 4 bases from J, with 15 bases between. From germline, CDR1 is SGDLS and CDR2 YYNGEE.

This clonotype was picked up many times. The rearrangement links TRBV9 to TRBJ2-7; D is ambiguous. This CDR3 is 14 amino acids long. Trimming took off 0 bases at V and 1 base at J, with 8 bases between the two ends. CDR1 is SGDLS and CDR2 is YYNGEE in the germline V gene. In DNA form, the CDR3 reads TGTGCCAGCAGCGTAGATCAGGAATCCTACGAGCAGTACTTC. This translates into CASSVDQESYEQYF.

At least ten counts were recorded for this clonotype. The chain employs TRBV2 and TRBJ1-5, with D possibly matching TRBD1 (5 bases). CDR1 SNHLY and CDR2 FYNNEI come from the germline V gene. The CDR3 spans 15 residues. V dropped 6 bases and J dropped 7 bases, with 19 bases sitting between them. For the CDR3, the DNA is TGTGCCAGCAGAGAGGGGACGGCGTCAGGCCAGCCCCAGCATTTT. Protein sequence: CASREGTASGQPQHF.

This clonotype has a count of ten or more. The V call is TRBV28, the J call TRBJ2-5; 10 bases agree with TRBD2. The CDR3 runs 15 residues. V was pared by 3 bases and J by 5 bases, with 6 bases of the junction left unmatched. Germline loops: CDR1 MDHEN, CDR2 SYDVKM. This CDR3 reads CASSFTSGTVETQYF. The CDR3 DNA sequence: TGTGCCAGCAGTTTTACTAGCGGGACTGTGGAGACCCAGTACTTC.

Ten or more counts support this clonotype. This chain connects TRBV27 to TRBJ2-7; a weak D match, TRBD1 (6 bases). CDR1 and CDR2 (germline): MNHEY, SMNVEV (reference sequence). Trimming removed 1 base at V and 1 base at J, with 8 bases between. The CDR3 covers 14 residues. The CDR3 reads CASSLWQGSYEQYF. The CDR3 coding sequence is TGTGCCAGCAGTTTATGGCAGGGGTCCTACGAGCAGTACTTC.

The table lists this clonotype with a few counts. The V gene is TRBV7-3, the J gene TRBJ1-1; 10 bases map to TRBD1. V gave up 3 bases and J gave up 1 base; unmatched junction bases: 8. The CDR3 length is 17 residues. The V gene's germline CDR1 is SGHTA and CDR2 FQGTGA. In nucleotides, the CDR3 is TGTGCCAGCAGCTTCGGACAGGGGGATGTCTCGAACACTGAAGCTTTCTTT. Amino acid sequence: CASSFGQGDVSNTEAFF.